These T cell receptor beta chains were read from a single sample in a study of blood T cells in healthy people across ages. Via MiXCR, TCRdb re-called the 5' RACE reads, giving one row per CDR3 protein. Of about 2 million distinct CDR3 sequences listed, less than 50% are singletons. The sample consisted of blood. These receptors came from a middle-aged woman in good health. CDR3s include the opening cysteine and the closing phenylalanine or tryptophan. Fields, in order: J gene, V gene, D gene, clone size, CDR3 protein, CDR3 DNA. A D gene is named only where the DNA matches it firmly. Clone size is not always given. Where it is, it says once, few, many or a class for expanded clones.

TRBJ2-7,TRBV4-1,NA,few,CASSPTAGNYEQYF,TGCGCCAGCAGCCCTACGGCAGGGAACTACGAGCAGTACTTC
TRBJ2-3,TRBV3-1,TRBD1,NA,CASSRSWWDRGSPDTQYF,TGTGCCAGCAGCCGATCATGGTGGGACAGGGGGTCCCCAGATACGCAGTATTTT
TRBJ2-7,TRBV29-1,NA,NA,CSTRTATSYEQYF,TGCAGCACGCGGACAGCTACCTCCTACGAGCAGTACTTC
TRBJ1-2,TRBV12-3/TRBV12-4,NA,NA,CASMRSREINYGYTF,TGTGCCAGCATGCGGTCTAGGGAGATTAACTATGGCTACACCTTC
TRBJ2-1,TRBV5-5,TRBD1,NA,CASSSQQGIQETQFF,TGTGCCAGCAGTTCTCAACAGGGGATCCAAGAGACCCAGTTCTTC
TRBJ2-7,TRBV9,NA,NA,CASSDGTNTYEQYF,TGTGCCAGCAGCGACGGGACAAACACCTACGAGCAGTACTTC
TRBJ2-6,TRBV7-2,NA,NA,CASSNRGASSGANVLTF,TGTGCCAGCAGCAATCGAGGGGCCAGCTCTGGGGCCAACGTCCTGACTTTC
TRBJ2-7,TRBV18,NA,few,CASSPNHRAEQYF,TGTGCCAGCTCACCAAATCACAGGGCCGAGCAGTACTTC
TRBJ2-5,TRBV7-6,TRBD2,NA,CASSGITGTKETQYF,TGTGCCAGCAGCGGGATAACGGGGACTAAAGAGACCCAGTACTTC
TRBJ2-3,TRBV7-2,TRBD2,NA,CASSVRGGRGADTQYF,TGTGCCAGCAGCGTCCGGGGGGGCCGGGGTGCAGATACGCAGTATTTT
TRBJ1-5,TRBV28,TRBD1,NA,CAAYRARGNSNQPQHF,TGTGCCGCCTACCGGGCCAGGGGGAATAGCAATCAGCCCCAGCATTTT
TRBJ2-3,TRBV20-1,TRBD1,few,CSAIGQGVHTQYF,TGCAGTGCCATAGGACAGGGGGTACATACGCAGTATTTT
TRBJ2-7,TRBV15,TRBD1,few,CATSRGGTGDEQYF,TGTGCCACCAGCAGAGGGGGGACAGGGGACGAGCAGTACTTC
TRBJ1-5,TRBV10-2,NA,few,CASSALLSNQPQHF,TGCGCCAGCAGCGCACTCCTAAGCAATCAGCCCCAGCATTTT
TRBJ2-7,TRBV28,TRBD2,NA,CASSSTGTSADEQYF,TGTGCCAGCAGTTCCACCGGGACTAGCGCAGACGAGCAGTACTTC
TRBJ2-5,TRBV29-1,NA,NA,CSVDRTRSPLQETQYF,TGCAGCGTTGATCGGACAAGGTCCCCTTTGCAAGAGACCCAGTACTTC
TRBJ1-2,TRBV7-3,NA,few,CASSSYGGIGYTF,TGTGCCAGCAGCTCCTATGGGGGGATTGGCTACACCTTC
TRBJ2-5,TRBV5-1,NA,NA,CASSLARQRGETQYF,TGCGCCAGCAGCTTGGCTCGCCAGAGGGGAGAGACCCAGTACTTC
TRBJ1-1,TRBV3-1,NA,NA,CASSQGQKEAFF,TGTGCCAGCAGCCAAGGTCAGAAAGAAGCTTTCTTT
TRBJ2-7,TRBV27,TRBD1,few,CASSLSTGMGAYYEQYF,TGTGCCAGCAGTTTATCGACAGGGATGGGAGCGTACTACGAGCAGTACTTC
TRBJ1-2,TRBV6-6,NA,NA,CASSPTGRTNYGYTF,TGTGCCAGCAGTCCCACTGGACGGACTAACTATGGCTACACCTTC
TRBJ2-3,TRBV14,NA,NA,CASSPQMPRGPDTQYF,TGTGCCAGCAGCCCCCAGATGCCCCGGGGGCCAGATACGCAGTATTTT
TRBJ1-2,TRBV2,NA,NA,CASRKTGSEAGYTF,TGTGCCAGCAGGAAAACAGGGAGTGAGGCCGGCTACACCTTC
TRBJ2-1,TRBV4-1,NA,NA,CASSYSFGGPNNEQFF,TGCGCCAGCTCATATTCTTTCGGGGGGCCCAACAATGAGCAGTTCTTC
TRBJ2-7,TRBV3-1,NA,NA,CASSQPLARHEQYF,TGTGCCAGCAGCCAGCCCCTAGCGCGGCACGAGCAGTACTTC
TRBJ2-3,TRBV11-2,NA,few,CATQGGGDTQYF,TGTGCCACCCAGGGTGGAGGAGATACGCAGTATTTT
TRBJ1-4,TRBV2,NA,NA,CASSGGYNEKLFF,TGTGCCAGCAGTGGCGGGTATAATGAAAAACTGTTTTTT
TRBJ2-7,TRBV7-2,NA,NA,CASSLFGEEQYF,TGTGCCAGCAGCTTATTTGGTGAGGAGCAGTACTTC
TRBJ2-4,TRBV6-5,NA,few,CASSFRVGGVKNIQYF,TGTGCCAGCAGTTTTAGGGTGGGGGGCGTTAAAAACATTCAGTACTTC
TRBJ2-3,TRBV10-3,TRBD1,NA,CAISDPTGVGDTQYF,TGTGCCATCAGTGATCCCACAGGGGTCGGAGATACGCAGTATTTT
TRBJ2-5,TRBV5-1,NA,NA,CASHIRGARETQYF,TGCGCCAGCCATATCCGGGGGGCCAGAGAGACCCAGTACTTC
TRBJ2-7,TRBV3-1,NA,NA,CASSQDRGGHYEQYF,TGTGCCAGCAGCCAAGATAGGGGGGGCCACTACGAGCAGTACTTC
TRBJ2-4,TRBV6-1,TRBD1,few,CASQGVQGARWAKNIQYF,TGTGCCTCACAGGGGGTACAGGGGGCGCGTTGGGCCAAAAACATTCAGTACTTC
TRBJ2-7,TRBV20-1,NA,NA,CSARFLAKYEQYF,TGCAGTGCTAGATTTCTAGCCAAGTACGAGCAGTACTTC
TRBJ2-3,TRBV6-5,NA,NA,CASSYLRGGAKDTQYF,TGTGCCAGCAGTTACCTCCGAGGGGGGGCTAAGGATACGCAGTATTTT
TRBJ1-6,TRBV20-1,NA,NA,CSASGQGNSPLHF,TGCAGTGCTAGTGGGCAGGGCAATTCACCCCTCCACTTT
TRBJ2-3,TRBV11-2,NA,NA,CASSSRAFQITDTQYF,TGTGCCAGCAGCTCCCGAGCGTTTCAGATCACAGATACGCAGTATTTT
TRBJ1-2,TRBV6-2/TRBV6-3,TRBD1,few,CASSSAGQRYGYTF,TGTGCCAGCAGTTCCGCGGGACAGCGATATGGCTACACCTTC
TRBJ2-5,TRBV6-6,NA,few,CASSQTRVSETQYF,TGTGCCAGCAGTCAAACCCGGGTCTCAGAGACCCAGTACTTC
TRBJ2-7,TRBV6-2/TRBV6-3,TRBD1,few,CATAAEGQGNYEQYF,TGTGCCACGGCGGCGGAGGGACAGGGGAACTACGAGCAGTACTTC
TRBJ2-5,TRBV20-1,TRBD2,NA,CSARASGRKETQYF,TGCAGTGCTAGGGCTAGCGGGCGAAAAGAGACCCAGTACTTC
TRBJ2-6,TRBV28,TRBD1,NA,CASSPGQGGSGADVLTF,TGTGCCAGCAGTCCGGGACAGGGGGGCTCTGGGGCCGACGTCCTGACTTTC
TRBJ2-7,TRBV5-1,NA,few,CASSLGGGREQYF,TGCGCCAGCAGCTTGGGAGGGGGACGCGAGCAGTACTTC
TRBJ2-1,TRBV5-1,TRBD2,NA,CASSLSVAGSRGEQFF,TGCGCCAGCAGCCTGTCCGTAGCGGGGTCCCGAGGTGAGCAGTTCTTC
TRBJ2-3,TRBV7-3,TRBD2,NA,CASSFGAGGRTDTQYF,TGTGCCAGCAGCTTCGGGGCGGGGGGGCGAACAGATACGCAGTATTTT
TRBJ2-7,TRBV4-2,TRBD1,NA,CASSQETGGISDEQYF,TGTGCCAGCAGCCAAGAGACAGGGGGCATCTCCGACGAGCAGTACTTC
TRBJ2-7,TRBV27,NA,NA,CASIDRLTSYEQYF,TGTGCCAGTATAGACAGACTGACCTCCTATGAGCAGTACTTC
TRBJ2-1,TRBV4-1,NA,once,CASSQKAGGRDEQFF,TGCGCCAGCAGCCAGAAGGCTGGGGGGCGCGATGAGCAGTTCTTC